This T cell receptor (beta chain) was recorded in a study of blood T cell repertoires in COVID-19. Study overall: From the United States, Italy and Spain came samples of acute and convalescent COVID-19.

Some clones are missing from TCRdb's copy, which holds only in-frame ones; the method was immunoSEQ multiplex PCR. The sample consists of about 100,000 clones, roughly 88% of them appearing once. The table lists this clone with a count of one. The CDR3 is 13 amino acids. Germline V lookup: CDR1 SGHRS, CDR2 YFSETQ. V dropped 4 bases and J dropped 7; count of bases not matched to a gene: 2. The rearrangement uses TRBV5-1 and TRBJ1-4, with 9 bases identical to TRBD1. This receptor was taken from a man between 50 and 59 years old with active or convalescent COVID-19. Sequencing was carried out using peripheral blood. This chain's CDR3 is CASSLTGGEKLFF. CDR3 bases: TGCGCCAGCAGCCTGACAGGGGGTGAAAAACTGTTTTTT.